The present TCR beta chain was sequenced within a study of Ad26.COV2.S vaccination and SARS-CoV-2 variants. The junction had 9 bases not matched to a gene; V was cut back by 0 bases and J by 5 bases. This CDR3 is built from 16 residues. The V gene's germline CDR1 is SGDLS and CDR2 YYNGEE. The treatment was: roughly 20 received Ad26.COV2.S at low or high dose, single or two shots; about 5 received placebo; per-sample allocation not given. Sampling was performed 63 days after the first vaccine or placebo injection. Method: immunoSEQ multiplex PCR; TCRdb's copy keeps in-frame clones and lacks some. Of a few hundred thousand clones listed, under 90% are singletons.

This chain connects TRBV9 to TRBJ2-3; 7 bases map to TRBD2. This TCR came from a person aged 18-60 years who received the Ad26.COV2.S COVID-19 vaccine or a placebo. The source was peripheral blood, collected in a trial of Ad26.COV2.S vaccine versus placebo. The chain's CDR3 is CASSVEEGGPGDTQYF. In DNA, the CDR3 is TGTGCCAGCAGCGTAGAGGAGGGAGGGCCAGGAGATACGCAGTATTTT.